The entry below describes one TCR beta chain. Germline lookup yields CDR1 SGHRS and CDR2 YFSETQ. This CDR3 spans 14 amino acids. Deletions cut 0 bases from V and 10 bases from J, with 15 bases between. This entry is derived from a study of patients and donors after allogeneic stem cell transplantation. One entry per CDR3 protein results from TCRdb running MiXCR on the RT-PCR reads. The sample contains about 74,000 distinct CDR3 sequences, around a quarter of which appear only once. The clonotype comes from a human donor who was either an allogeneic HSCT recipient or a stem cell or donor lymphocyte infusion donor (not recorded which). It is not recorded whose cells these are; they may come from a transplant donor. The chain recombines TRBV5-1 with TRBJ2-3; D gene unclear. Specimen: blood, either unsorted or a sorted T cell fraction (not recorded which). DNA for the CDR3: TGCGCCAGCAGCTTGGCGACCCCCGCGGATGCGCAGTATTTT. It codes for CASSLATPADAQYF.